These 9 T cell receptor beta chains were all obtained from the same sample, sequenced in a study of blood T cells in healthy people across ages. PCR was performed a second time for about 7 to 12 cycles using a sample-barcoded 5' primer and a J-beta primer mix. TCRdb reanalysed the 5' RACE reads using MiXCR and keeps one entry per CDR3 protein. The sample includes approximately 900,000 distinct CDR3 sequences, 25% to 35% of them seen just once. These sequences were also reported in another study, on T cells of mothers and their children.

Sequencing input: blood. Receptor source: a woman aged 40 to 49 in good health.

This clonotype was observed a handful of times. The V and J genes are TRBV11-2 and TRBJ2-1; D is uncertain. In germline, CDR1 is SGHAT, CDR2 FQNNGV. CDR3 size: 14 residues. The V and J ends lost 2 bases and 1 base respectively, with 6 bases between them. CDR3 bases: TGTGCCAGCAGCTTACAGGCTTCCTACAATGAGCAGTTCTTC. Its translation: CASSLQASYNEQFF.

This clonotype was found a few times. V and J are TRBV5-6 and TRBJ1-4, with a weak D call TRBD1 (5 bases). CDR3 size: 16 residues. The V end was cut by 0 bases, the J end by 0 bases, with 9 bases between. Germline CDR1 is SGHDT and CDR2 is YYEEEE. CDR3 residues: CASSLEGRTTNEKLFF. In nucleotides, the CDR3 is TGTGCCAGCAGCTTGGAGGGGAGGACAACTAATGAAAAACTGTTTTTT.

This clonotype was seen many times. The CDR3 DNA is TGTGCCAGCAGCCCCCGACTGGGCGGGGGTGGCACAGATACGCAGTATTTT. It encodes CASSPRLGGGGTDTQYF. J is TRBJ2-3 and V is TRBV7-2, with 7 bases lining up with TRBD2. The CDR3 length is 17 residues. Trimming removed 5 bases from V and 1 base from J; junction bases left unmatched: 12. Per germline, CDR1 SGHTA and CDR2 FQGNSA.

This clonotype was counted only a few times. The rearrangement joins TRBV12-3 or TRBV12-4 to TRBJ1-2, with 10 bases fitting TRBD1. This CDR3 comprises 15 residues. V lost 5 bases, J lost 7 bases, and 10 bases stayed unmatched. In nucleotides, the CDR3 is TGTGCCAGCAGTCGGCGGGACAGGGGTTGGGGTGGCTACACCTTC. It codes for CASSRRDRGWGGYTF.

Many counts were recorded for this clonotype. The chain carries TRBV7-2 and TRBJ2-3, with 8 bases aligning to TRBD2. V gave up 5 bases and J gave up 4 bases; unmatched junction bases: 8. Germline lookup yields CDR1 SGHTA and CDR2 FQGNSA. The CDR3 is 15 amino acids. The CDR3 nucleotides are TGTGCCAGCAGCCCTCGTATTAGCGGGGCAGATACGCAGTATTTT. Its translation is CASSPRISGADTQYF.

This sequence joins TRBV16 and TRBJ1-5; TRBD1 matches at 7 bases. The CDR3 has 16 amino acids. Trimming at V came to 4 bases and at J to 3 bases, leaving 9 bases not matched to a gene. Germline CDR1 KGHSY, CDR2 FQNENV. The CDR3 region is CASSLGQVLHNQPQHF. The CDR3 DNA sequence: TGTGCCAGCAGCCTAGGACAGGTTCTGCACAATCAGCCCCAGCATTTT. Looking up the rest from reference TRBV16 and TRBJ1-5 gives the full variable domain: GEEVAQTPKHLVRGEGQKAKLYCAPIKGHSYVFWYQQVLKNEFKFLISFQNENVFDETGMPKERFSAKCLPNSPCSLEIQATKLEDSAVYFCASSLGQVLHNQPQHFGDGTRLSIL.

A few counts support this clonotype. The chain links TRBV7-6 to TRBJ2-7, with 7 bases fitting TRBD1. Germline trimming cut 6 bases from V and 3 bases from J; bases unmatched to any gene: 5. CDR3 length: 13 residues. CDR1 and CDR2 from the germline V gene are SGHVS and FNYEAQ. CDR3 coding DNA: TGTGCCAGCAGTTGGGGACAGAACTACGAGCAGTACTTC. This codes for CASSWGQNYEQYF.

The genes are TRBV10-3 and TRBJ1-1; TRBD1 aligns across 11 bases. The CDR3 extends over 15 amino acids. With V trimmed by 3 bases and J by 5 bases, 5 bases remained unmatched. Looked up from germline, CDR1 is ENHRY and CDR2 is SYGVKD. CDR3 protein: CAISDRGQGGTEAFF. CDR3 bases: TGTGCCATCAGTGACCGGGGACAGGGGGGGACTGAAGCTTTCTTT.

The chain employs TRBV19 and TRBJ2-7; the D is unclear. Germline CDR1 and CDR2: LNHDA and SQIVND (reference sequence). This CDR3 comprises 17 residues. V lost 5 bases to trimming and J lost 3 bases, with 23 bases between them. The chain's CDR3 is CASSDTLGAESGYEQYF. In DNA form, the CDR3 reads TGTGCCAGTAGTGATACTCTCGGCGCGGAGTCAGGCTACGAGCAGTACTTC.